Included here is one TCR beta chain sequence, with context. This clone was counted between two and nine times. It lacks a known antigen. No qualities accompany the bases; no much larger clone lies one base away. The data belong to a study of long-term antiretroviral therapy in people with HIV (dated by TCRdb to between 2022 and 2023). Study-wide context: The earliest samples were collected roughly a decade before the 2015 WHO recommendation for immediate ART, at a time when ART was usually postponed until CD4 counts fell. The cohort contributed about 180 cryopreserved PBMC samples from fewer than 35 adults with confirmed HIV infection, collected serially over a mean of approximately six years (range 1-12). No cross-contamination during QIAcube processing turned up in test extractions that ran a monoclonal T-cell line alongside around 34 polyclonal samples. This retrospective serial study examined whether starting ART and sustained HIV suppression were associated with changes in the composition and diversity of the TRB repertoire in peripheral blood. Among the 25 to 30 participants with HIV, about a dozen were female. What the research found in general, with its limitations: Expanded TRB clones identified before ART initiation dominated the repertoire at all time points, although this dominance fluctuated and declined in many PLHIV after ART. Limited PBMC availability meant only the TCR beta chain was sequenced, without alpha chain pairing. Because pre-ART samples had limited cell numbers, profiling was done on unsorted PBMC rather than on sorted CD4+ and CD8+ T cells. Starting ART was linked to a significant rise in TRB diversity, yet even after long-term ART the diversity remained significantly lower than in transplant donor controls. The samples span the years 2004 to 2017, and the ART regimens used may be less effective than current regimens. Inferences about post-ART repertoire changes are limited because no data were available on ART adherence, viral resistance or therapy changes. HIV repertoires had narrower CDR3 length ranges than controls, and the network structure suggested an antigen-experienced repertoire that shifted only slightly toward naive after ART.

To be included, a participant needed at least one PBMC sample from before ART initiation plus at least two post-ART samples. Every participant with HIV received treatment in the United States of America. Before DNA extraction, cryopreserved samples of roughly 0.9-11 million PBMC were thawed and then washed. At the time of the earliest PBMC sample, participants with HIV were aged between about 20 and 55 years. PBMC samples were contributed by each participant from 1-4 timepoints before ART initiation and 2-8 timepoints after ART initiation, with a median of 7 samples. Serial HIV viral load, CD4+ T-cell count, ART history and demographic data were obtained for every participant. Using a Qiagen kit on a QIAcube, genomic DNA was extracted from unsorted PBMC, with samples processed in batches of 12. Sequencing of the TRB variable region was done with the immunoSEQ hsTCRB v3.0 assay at survey level resolution. The target sequencing depth for TRB was 40,000-50,000 T-cell genomes per sample. TRB libraries were pooled and sequenced on an Illumina MiSeq using a v3 150-cycle kit. The authors' analysis ran thus. Repertoire analysis was run in R within a reproducible Nextflow workflow that covered QC, data transformation and analysis. LymphoSeq2, an R package for AIRR-Seq data exploration, was used to implement custom analyses. A handful of samples that produced fewer than 5000 total TRB sequences were removed, so about 200 HIV repertoires were analyzed. Of the approximately 190 retained HIV repertoires, over 55 were collected before and roughly 130 after ART initiation. Repertoires were downsampled to 5000 TRB nucleotide sequences, and summary statistics were averaged over 100 downsampling iterations. TRB sequences were retained for analysis only if CDR3 regions of at least seven amino acids were present. Diversity was measured with a Shannon entropy-derived clonality score and the Gini coefficient. In the repertoire networks, any two of the top 5000 CDR3 amino acid sequences were linked whenever the two sequences differed by an edit distance of one. For TRB CDR3 amino acid sequences, antigen specificity groups and MHC restriction were predicted with GLIPH2. To flag known CMV, EBV, HIV or tissue antigen associations, CDR3 amino acid sequences were matched against VDJdb and McPAS-TCR. Pre-ART, post-ART and control groups were compared with Wilcoxon signed-rank tests and Holm-Bonferroni correction. As stored in TCRdb, this immuneACCESS dataset retains in-frame rearrangements with V and J assigned. A fraction of the clones does not appear; measured against another copy, unresolved V genes explain less than half of the discrepancy, and the remainder lacks a known reason. The V and J calls and clone size are taken from that table; D and trimming were inferred from the DNA. The sample table lists under 25,000 clones, around 75% of them with a count of one. Less than 10% of the sample lies in the top ten.

CDR1 and CDR2 are read off the germline V gene as SGDLS and YYNGEE. V sheds 2 bases and J sheds 7 bases, leaving 7 bases between their ends. Reading from cysteine to phenylalanine, the CDR3 counts 13 amino acids. Only CDR3 DNA is held: 39 bases, read in frame from base 1. The chain is encoded by TRBV9 joined to TRBJ1-6, with an unclear D gene assignment. Sequencing used unsorted PBMCs, obtained 0.5 years before starting antiretroviral therapy. The clonotype was recovered from a man between 18 and 29 years old with HIV. CDR3 sequence: CASSVDWNSPLHF. The DNA is TGTGCCAGCAGCGTCGACTGGAATTCACCCCTCCACTTT.